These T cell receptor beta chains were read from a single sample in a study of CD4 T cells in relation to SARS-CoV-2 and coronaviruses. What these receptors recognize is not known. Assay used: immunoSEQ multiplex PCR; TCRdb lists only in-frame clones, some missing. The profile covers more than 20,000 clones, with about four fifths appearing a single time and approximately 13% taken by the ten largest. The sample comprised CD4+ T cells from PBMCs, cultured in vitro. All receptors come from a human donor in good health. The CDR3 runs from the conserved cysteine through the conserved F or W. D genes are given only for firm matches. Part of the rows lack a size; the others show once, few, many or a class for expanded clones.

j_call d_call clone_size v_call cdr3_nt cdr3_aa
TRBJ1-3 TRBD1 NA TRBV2 TGTGCCAGCACCCCGGGTGGGACAGTGGGAAACACCATATATTTT CASTPGGTVGNTIYF
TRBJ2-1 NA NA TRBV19 TGTGCCAGTACCCGTGACACTACCTACAATGAGCAGTTCTTC CASTRDTTYNEQFF
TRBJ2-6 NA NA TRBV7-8 TGTGCCAGCAGCTTAGACAAACAGGGTGGAGGGGCCAACGTCCTGACTTTC CASSLDKQGGGANVLTF
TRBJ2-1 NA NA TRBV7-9 TGTGCCAGCAGCTTAGTAGGAAATGAGCAGTTCTTC CASSLVGNEQFF
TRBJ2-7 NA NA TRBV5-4 TGTGCCAGCAGCTTGGCCGGGGGCCTCAAGGCCTACGAGCAGTACTTC CASSLAGGLKAYEQYF
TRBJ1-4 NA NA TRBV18 TGTGCCAGCTCACCCGATACCCAGAAACTGTTTTTT CASSPDTQKLFF
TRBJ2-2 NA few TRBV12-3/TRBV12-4 TGTGCCAGCAAATATAGGGGAACCGGGGAGCTGTTTTTT CASKYRGTGELFF
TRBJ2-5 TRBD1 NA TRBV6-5 TGTGCCATCCACGGGACAGGGCTCCCTTCGGAGACCCAGTACTTC CAIHGTGLPSETQYF
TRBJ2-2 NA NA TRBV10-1 TGCGCCAGCAGTGAGACCCCTAGGGCCGGGGAGCTGTTTTTT CASSETPRAGELFF
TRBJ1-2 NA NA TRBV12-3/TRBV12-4 TGTGCCAGCAGTTTGGTCAGCTATGGCTACACCTTC CASSLVSYGYTF
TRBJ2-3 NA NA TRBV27 TGTGCCAGCAGTTTAAGGGTTAAAGATACGCAGTATTTT CASSLRVKDTQYF
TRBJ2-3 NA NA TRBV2 TGTGCCAGCAGTCTGGCGGGGTCAGATACGCAGTATTTT CASSLAGSDTQYF
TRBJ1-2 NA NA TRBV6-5 TGTGCCAGCAGCGCCCAGGACATAGGGGCGAGCTACACCTTC CASSAQDIGASYTF
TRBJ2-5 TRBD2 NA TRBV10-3 TGTGCCATCAGTGAGTCGGCCGGGACTAGCGAGTATCAAGAGACCCAGTACTTC CAISESAGTSEYQETQYF
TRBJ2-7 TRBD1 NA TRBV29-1 TGCAGCGTTGAGGGGGTGGGACAGGGGCTCTCCTACGAGCAGTACTTC CSVEGVGQGLSYEQYF
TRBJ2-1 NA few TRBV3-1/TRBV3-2 TGTGCCAGCAGCCAAGCCGGGACAACCTACAATGAGCAGTTCTTC CASSQAGTTYNEQFF
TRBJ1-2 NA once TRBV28 TGTGCCAGCAGTTCAGGGGTCTATGGCTACACCTTC CASSSGVYGYTF
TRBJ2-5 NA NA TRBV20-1 TGCAGTGCTAGTCCGGCGGTCGCGTCTATGGAGACCCAGTACTTC CSASPAVASMETQYF
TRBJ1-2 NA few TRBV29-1 TGCAGCGTTGAAGGGGTTAACTATGGCTACACCTTC CSVEGVNYGYTF
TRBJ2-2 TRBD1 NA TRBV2 TGTGCCAGCAGTGGACTACCCGGGACAGGGAACACCGGGGAGCTGTTTTTT CASSGLPGTGNTGELFF
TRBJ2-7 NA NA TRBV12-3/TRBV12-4 TGTGCCAGCAGTTTGGTCTCTGGAAAGGGGCAGTACTTC CASSLVSGKGQYF
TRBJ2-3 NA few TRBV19 TGTGCCAGTAGTATTGAAGCTAGCACAGATACGCAGTATTTT CASSIEASTDTQYF
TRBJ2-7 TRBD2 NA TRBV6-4 TGTGCCAGCAGTGATTGTAGCGGGAGTATCTACGAGCAGTACTTC CASSDCSGSIYEQYF
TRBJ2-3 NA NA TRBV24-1 TGTGCCACGACATCGGCTAGCACAGATACGCAGTATTTT CATTSASTDTQYF
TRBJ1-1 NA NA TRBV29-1 TGCAGCGTTGTGATGAACACTGAAGCTTTCTTT CSVVMNTEAFF
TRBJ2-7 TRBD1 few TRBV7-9 TGTGCCAGCAGCTTTTACCGGGACAGGGGTGATGAGCAGTACTTC CASSFYRDRGDEQYF
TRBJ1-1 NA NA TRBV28 TGTGCCAGCAGACCCCCGGTAGGGAACACTGAAGCTTTCTTT CASRPPVGNTEAFF
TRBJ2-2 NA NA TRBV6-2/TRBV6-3 TGTGCCAGCAGTTACGGGCAGACTAACACCGGGGAGCTGTTTTTT CASSYGQTNTGELFF
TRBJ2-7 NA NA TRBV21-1 TGTGCCAGCAGCAAAGTAAGCGAAAGAGTCTACGAGCAGTACTTC CASSKVSERVYEQYF
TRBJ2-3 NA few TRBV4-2 TGTGCCAGCAGCCATACTCTTAGCGTAGATACGCAGTATTTT CASSHTLSVDTQYF
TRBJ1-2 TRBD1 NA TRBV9 TGTGCCAGCAGCGGCGTAGATTCGAGTCAGGGGGAAGGCTACACCTTC CASSGVDSSQGEGYTF
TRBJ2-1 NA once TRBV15 TGTGCCACCAGCAGGCCCGACAATGAGCAGTTCTTC CATSRPDNEQFF
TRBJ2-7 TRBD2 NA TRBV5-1 TGCGCCAGCCGAGACACTAGCGGCCGATACGAGCAGTACTTC CASRDTSGRYEQYF
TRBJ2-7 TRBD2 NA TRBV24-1 TGTGCCACCAGTGATCCCGGGGGGTCCGAGCAGTACTTC CATSDPGGSEQYF
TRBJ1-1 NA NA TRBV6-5 TGTGCCAGTTCCGGACGGACCGGACTGAACGCTTTCTTT CASSGRTGLNAFF
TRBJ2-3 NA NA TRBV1 TGCACCAGCAGCCTCCCCTTTCCCTACCGAGTTGTAGCAGATACGCAGTATTTT CTSSLPFPYRVVADTQYF
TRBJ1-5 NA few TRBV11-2 TGTGCCAGCAGCGGTACATACCAGCCCCAGCATTTT CASSGTYQPQHF
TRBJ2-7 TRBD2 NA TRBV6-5 TGTGCCAGCAGTTACCGGGGGGGGACTGACGAGCAGTACTTC CASSYRGGTDEQYF
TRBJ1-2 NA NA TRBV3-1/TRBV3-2 TGTGCCAGCAGCCAAGTCGAGACAGCGTATGGCTACACCTTC CASSQVETAYGYTF